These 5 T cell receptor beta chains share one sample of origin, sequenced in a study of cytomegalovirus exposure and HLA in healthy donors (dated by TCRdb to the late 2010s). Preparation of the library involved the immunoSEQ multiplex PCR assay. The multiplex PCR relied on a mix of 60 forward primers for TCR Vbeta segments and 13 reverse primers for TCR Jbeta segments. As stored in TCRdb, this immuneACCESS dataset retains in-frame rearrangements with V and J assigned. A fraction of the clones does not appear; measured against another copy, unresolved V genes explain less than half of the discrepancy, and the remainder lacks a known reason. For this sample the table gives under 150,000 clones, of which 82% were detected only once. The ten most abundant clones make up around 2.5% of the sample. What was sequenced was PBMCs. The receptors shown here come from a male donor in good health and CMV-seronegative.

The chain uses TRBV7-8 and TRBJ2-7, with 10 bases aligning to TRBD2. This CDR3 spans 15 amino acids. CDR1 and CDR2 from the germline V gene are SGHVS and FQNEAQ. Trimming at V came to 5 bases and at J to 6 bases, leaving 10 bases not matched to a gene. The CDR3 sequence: CASSPLAGGGREQYF. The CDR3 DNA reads TGTGCCAGCAGCCCGTTAGCGGGAGGAGGGCGCGAGCAGTACTTC.

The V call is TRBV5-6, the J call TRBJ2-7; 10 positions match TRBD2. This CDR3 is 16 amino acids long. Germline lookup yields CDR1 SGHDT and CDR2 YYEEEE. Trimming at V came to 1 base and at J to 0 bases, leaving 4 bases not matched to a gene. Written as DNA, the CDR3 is TGTGCCAGCAGCTTGCTTAGCGGGAGGTTCTCCTACGAGCAGTACTTC. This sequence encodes CASSLLSGRFSYEQYF.

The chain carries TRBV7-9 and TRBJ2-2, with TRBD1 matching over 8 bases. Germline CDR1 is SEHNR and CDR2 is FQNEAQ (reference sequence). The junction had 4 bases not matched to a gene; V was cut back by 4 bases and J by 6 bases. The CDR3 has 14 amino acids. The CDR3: CASSSTGEPGELFF. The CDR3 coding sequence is TGTGCCAGCAGCTCGACAGGGGAGCCCGGGGAGCTGTTTTTT.

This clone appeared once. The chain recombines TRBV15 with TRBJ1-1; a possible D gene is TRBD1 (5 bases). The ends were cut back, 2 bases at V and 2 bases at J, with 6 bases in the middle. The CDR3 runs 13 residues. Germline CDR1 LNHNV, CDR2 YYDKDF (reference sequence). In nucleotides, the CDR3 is TGTGCCACCAGCAGAACAGGTAACACTGAAGCTTTCTTT. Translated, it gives CATSRTGNTEAFF.

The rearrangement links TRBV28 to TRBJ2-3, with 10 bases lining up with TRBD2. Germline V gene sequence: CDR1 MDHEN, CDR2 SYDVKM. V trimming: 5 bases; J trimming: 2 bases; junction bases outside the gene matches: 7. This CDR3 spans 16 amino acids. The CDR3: CASSTVAGGPTDTQYF. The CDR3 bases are TGTGCCAGCAGTACCGTAGCGGGAGGCCCCACAGATACGCAGTATTTT.